Detailed here is one TCR beta chain. The sample comes from a study of shared clonotypes between healthy human individuals. V lost 1 base and J 4 bases, leaving 13 bases between the germline ends. Per the germline V gene, CDR1 is MNHEY and CDR2 is SMNVEV (reference sequence). The CDR3 has 16 amino acids. TCRdb's table, derived via immunoSEQ multiplex PCR, lists solely in-frame clones and lacks some. The profile shows roughly 2,300,000 clones, about nine tenths of them singletons. This sequence was found in a man younger than 35 in good health. Some clones in this sample may be carry-over from other donors' samples. The rearrangement links TRBV27 to TRBJ2-2; D gene unclear. Sequenced: naive CD4+ T cells from PBMCs. Subset in this sample: CD45RA+ positively selected. The DNA of the CDR3 is TGTGCCAGCAGTTTATTTGGAAACCCGGGCACCGGGGAGCTGTTTTTT. Translated, it gives CASSLFGNPGTGELFF.